What follows are 17 T cell receptor beta chains derived from one specimen sequenced in a study of blood T cell repertoires in COVID-19. Data came from immunoSEQ multiplex PCR; TCRdb stores just in-frame clones and leaves some out. The table includes approximately 170,000 clones, around four fifths detected once. Sample: peripheral blood. Receptors were obtained from a woman older than 75 with COVID-19, enrolled during active disease.

V is TRBV29-1 and J is TRBJ2-7, with D unclear. V dropped 7 bases and J dropped 5 bases, with 15 bases sitting between them. CDR3 length: 12 amino acids. Per the germline V gene, CDR1 is SQVTM and CDR2 is ANQGSEA. CDR3 in DNA: TGCAGCGGCTCTTCGGGTGTCCACGAGCAGTACTTC. Its protein product is CSGSSGVHEQYF.

CDR3: CASRTSVNQPQHF. CDR3 coding DNA: TGTGCCAGCAGGACATCTGTAAATCAGCCCCAGCATTTT. The chain carries TRBV2 and TRBJ1-5, with D unresolved. Trimming pared 6 bases from V and 4 bases from J, leaving 10 bases between. The CDR3 has 13 amino acids. Germline lookup yields CDR1 SNHLY and CDR2 FYNNEI.

CDR3 region: CASSLGQGGIEQFF. In DNA, the CDR3 is TGCGCCAGCAGCTTGGGGCAGGGGGGCATTGAGCAGTTCTTC. The chain carries TRBV5-1 and TRBJ2-1, with TRBD1 as a possible D gene (7 bases). V lost 0 bases and J lost 9, with 13 bases in between. Germline assignment: CDR1 SGHRS and CDR2 YFSETQ. This CDR3 has 14 residues.

The V gene is TRBV12-1, the J gene TRBJ2-1; the DNA was not compared with TRBD2, the D call given in the table. TRBV12-1 counts as a pseudogene. The CDR3 is 15 amino acids. CDR3 protein: CASSTAGTSGGAWFF. The CDR3 DNA reads TGTGCCAGCAGCACCGCCGGGACTAGCGGGGGGGCCTGGTTCTTC.

The CDR3 nucleotides are TGCGCCAGCAGCTTGGTAGGCCAGGGGCCAGATACGCAGTATTTT. It is translated as CASSLVGQGPDTQYF. V is TRBV5-1 and J is TRBJ2-3; a weak D match, TRBD1 (6 bases). There are 15 residues in the CDR3. The germline V and J ends were trimmed by 0 bases and 4 bases, with 12 bases remaining between them. Germline V gene data show CDR1 as SGHRS and CDR2 as YFSETQ.

This chain links TRBV28 with TRBJ1-2, with D possibly TRBD1 on 5 matching bases. V lost 4 bases and J lost 7, with 7 bases in between. This CDR3 has 11 residues. Per the germline V gene, CDR1 is MDHEN and CDR2 is SYDVKM. In DNA, the CDR3 is TGTGCCAGCAGTTCAGGGCTTGGCTACACCTTC. It codes for CASSSGLGYTF.

The J gene is TRBJ2-7, the V gene TRBV28, with a weak D call TRBD1 (7 bases). CDR1 MDHEN and CDR2 SYDVKM come from the germline V gene. The V end lost 2 bases, the J end lost 1 base, and 9 bases lay between the germline ends. The length of the CDR3 is 14 residues. This chain's CDR3 is CASSLPGGSYEQYF. For the CDR3, the DNA is TGTGCCAGCAGTTTACCAGGGGGGTCCTACGAGCAGTACTTC.

This chain connects TRBV5-1 to TRBJ2-1; tentatively, D is TRBD2 (6 bases). The CDR3 covers 15 residues. Trimming took 0 bases from V and 5 from J, leaving 12 bases between them. Germline loops: CDR1 SGHRS, CDR2 YFSETQ. The chain's CDR3 is CASSLGAGLNNEQFF. In nucleotides, the CDR3 is TGCGCCAGCAGCTTGGGGGCGGGGTTGAACAATGAGCAGTTCTTC.

The gene calls are TRBV5-1 and TRBJ2-2; 7 nucleotides agree with TRBD1. This CDR3 has 14 residues. The J segment lost 3 bases and the V segment lost 6 bases, leaving 5 bases of the junction unmatched. Germline CDR1 is SGHRS and CDR2 is YFSETQ. CDR3 sequence: CASKTGLDTGELFF. In DNA, the CDR3 is TGCGCCAGCAAGACAGGGCTCGACACCGGGGAGCTGTTTTTT.

This clone was counted a single time. The chain is built from TRBV5-1 and TRBJ2-5, with a weak D call TRBD2 (6 bases). From germline, CDR1 is SGHRS and CDR2 YFSETQ. This CDR3 region has 13 residues. The V end was cut by 4 bases, the J end by 7 bases, with 14 bases between. The CDR3 here is CASSVRESGTQYF. For the CDR3, the DNA is TGCGCCAGCAGCGTCCGGGAGTCGGGGACCCAGTACTTC. The full variable domain, in which reference TRBV5-1 and TRBJ2-5 provide the parts outside the CDR3, is KAGVTQTPRYLIKTRGQQVTLSCSPISGHRSVSWYQQTPGQGLQFLFEYFSETQRNKGNFPGRFSGRQFSNSRSEMNVSTLELGDSALYLCASSVRESGTQYFGPGTRLLVL.

There are a few counts of this clone. The gene calls are TRBV7-6 and TRBJ2-7; 14 bases fit TRBD2. With 3 bases clipped from V and 0 bases from J, the junction kept 4 bases outside the gene matches. Germline V gene data show CDR1 as SGHVS and CDR2 as FNYEAQ. This CDR3 contains 17 residues. CDR3 coding DNA: TGTGCCAGCAGCTTGGGACTAGCGGGGGATCCCTCCTACGAGCAGTACTTC. Protein product: CASSLGLAGDPSYEQYF.

The chain's CDR3 is CASSPSTSGANVLTF. The CDR3 bases are TGTGCCAGTAGTCCTAGTACTTCTGGGGCCAACGTCCTGACTTTC. The rearrangement links TRBV19 to TRBJ2-6; the D is unclear. Trimming removed 5 bases from V and 1 base from J, with 9 bases in between. CDR1 is LNHDA, CDR2 SQIVND, per germline (reference sequence). This CDR3 spans 15 amino acids.

The V call is TRBV3-1 (or the pseudogene TRBV3-2), the J call TRBJ2-1, with D uncertain. The V and J ends lost 2 bases and 5 bases respectively, with 7 bases between them. The V gene's germline CDR1 is LGHDT and CDR2 YNNKEL (reference sequence). This CDR3 is 13 amino acids long. This CDR3 is CASSQRLNNEQFF. The CDR3 bases are TGTGCCAGCAGCCAAAGACTGAACAATGAGCAGTTCTTC.

The V call is TRBV2, the J call TRBJ1-2; 7 bases line up with TRBD1. The CDR3 contains 15 residues. V was clipped by 8 bases and J by 0 bases; unmatched bases: 9. Germline V gives CDR1 SNHLY, CDR2 FYNNEI. This chain's CDR3 is CASDRDSLSNYGYTF. CDR3 in DNA: TGTGCCAGCGACCGGGACAGTCTTTCTAACTATGGCTACACCTTC.

This clone appeared once. The V call is TRBV6-5, the J call TRBJ2-5, with a tentative D call TRBD2 (6 bases). Between the trimmed V and J ends, which lost 6 bases and 4 bases, there was a span of 9 bases. The germline gives CDR1 MNHEY, CDR2 SVGAGI. This CDR3 comprises 12 residues. In DNA form, the CDR3 reads TGTGCCAGCAGGGCAGCGGGAGAGACCCAGTACTTC. Amino acids: CASRAAGETQYF.

There are a few counts of this clone. This sequence joins TRBV14 and TRBJ2-7; 10 bases agree with TRBD2. The length of the CDR3 is 14 residues. J gave up 10 bases and V 0 bases, and 6 bases lay outside the gene matches. Germline-derived CDR1 and CDR2 are SGHDN and FVKESK. CDR3 DNA: TGTGCCAGCAGCCAAGATTTGTCTAGCGGGAGTCAGTACTTC. Amino acid sequence: CASSQDLSSGSQYF. Together with reference TRBV14 and TRBJ2-7, the CDR3 gives the full variable domain: EAGVTQFPSHSVIEKGQTVTLRCDPISGHDNLYWYRRVMGKEIKFLLHFVKESKQDESGMPNNRFLAERTGGTYSTLKVQPAELEDSGVYFCASSQDLSSGSQYFGPGTRLTVT.

This chain joins TRBV7-9 and TRBJ1-4; D is unresolved. There are 13 residues in the CDR3. Between the trimmed V and J ends, which lost 3 bases and 5 bases, there was a span of 7 bases. CDR1 and CDR2 from the germline V gene are SEHNR and FQNEAQ (reference sequence). CDR3 nucleotides: TGTGCCAGCAGCTTCTCGGGAAATGAAAAACTGTTTTTT. This encodes CASSFSGNEKLFF. The variable domain in full, with the rest retrieved from reference TRBV7-9 and TRBJ1-4, is DTGVSQNPRHKITKRGQNVTFRCDPISEHNRLYWYRQTLGQGPEFLTYFQNEAQLEKSRLLSDRFSAERPKGSFSTLEIQRTEQGDSAMYLCASSFSGNEKLFFGSGTQLSVL.